This record looks at one T cell receptor beta chain sequence and its context. Germline V gene data show CDR1 as SGHVS and CDR2 as FQNEAQ. V dropped 5 bases and J dropped 9 bases, with 17 bases sitting between them. CDR3 length: 13 amino acids. This entry belongs to a study of shared clonotypes between healthy human individuals. The protocol was immunoSEQ multiplex PCR, while the TCRdb copy is restricted to in-frame clones and leaves out a portion. The data show under 600,000 clones, approximately 95% seen once. V usage is TRBV7-8 and J usage is TRBJ2-7; TRBD1 might be the D (6 bases). The TCR was taken from a woman younger than 45 in good health. The sequenced sample was naive CD4+ T cells sorted from blood. Subset specified: CD45RA+ positively selected. The CDR3 DNA is TGTGCCAGCAGCCCGGACCCTGGACAGTTGCAGTACTTC. Amino acids: CASSPDPGQLQYF.